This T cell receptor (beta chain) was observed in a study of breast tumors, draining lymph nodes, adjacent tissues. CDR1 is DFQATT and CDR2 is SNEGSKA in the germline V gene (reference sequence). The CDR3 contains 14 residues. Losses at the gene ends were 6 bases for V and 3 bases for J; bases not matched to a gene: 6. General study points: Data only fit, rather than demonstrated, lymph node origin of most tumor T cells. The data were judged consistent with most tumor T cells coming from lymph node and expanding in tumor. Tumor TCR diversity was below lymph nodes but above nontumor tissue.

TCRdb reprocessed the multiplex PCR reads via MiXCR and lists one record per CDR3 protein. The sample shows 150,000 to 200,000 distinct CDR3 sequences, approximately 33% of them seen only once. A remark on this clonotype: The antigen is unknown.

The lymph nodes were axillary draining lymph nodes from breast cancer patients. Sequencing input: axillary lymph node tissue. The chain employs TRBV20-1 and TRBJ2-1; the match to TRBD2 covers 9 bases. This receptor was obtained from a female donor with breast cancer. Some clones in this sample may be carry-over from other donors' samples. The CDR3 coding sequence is TGCAGTGCAGAAAGACTAGCGGACTACAATGAGCAGTTCTTC. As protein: CSAERLADYNEQFF.